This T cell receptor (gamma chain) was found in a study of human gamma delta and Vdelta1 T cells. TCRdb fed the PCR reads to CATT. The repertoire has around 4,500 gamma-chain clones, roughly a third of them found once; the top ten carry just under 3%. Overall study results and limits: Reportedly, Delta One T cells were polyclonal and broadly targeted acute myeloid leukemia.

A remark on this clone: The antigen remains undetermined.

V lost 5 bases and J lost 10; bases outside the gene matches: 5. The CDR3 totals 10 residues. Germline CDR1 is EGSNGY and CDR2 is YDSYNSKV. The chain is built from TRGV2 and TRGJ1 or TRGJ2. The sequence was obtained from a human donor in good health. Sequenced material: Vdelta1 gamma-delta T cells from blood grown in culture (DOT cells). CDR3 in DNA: TGTGCCACCTGGGGACACAAGAAACTCTTT. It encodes CATWGHKKLF.